This entry concerns a single T cell receptor beta chain. The antigen it recognizes is unknown. No base quality values were provided; no much bigger clone lies one nucleotide off. The sample comes from a study of a mutant IDH1 vaccine in newly diagnosed glioma (dated by TCRdb to the early 2020s). For the study in its entirety: Across visits V03 through V10, patients got a total of eight vaccinations, given in weeks 1, 3, 5, 7, 11, 15, 19 and 23. Peripheral blood was collected at six visits: V03 (baseline), V05, V07, V10, V12 and V13. Vaccination began 4-6 weeks after radiotherapy alone, or alongside temozolomide cycles in the chemotherapy-containing groups. The 30 to 40 treated patients were roughly 60% male and roughly 38% female, with a mean age of approximately 40 years. Before enrollment, most patients had been given radiochemotherapy with temozolomide as standard therapy, while the rest had received either radiotherapy alone or temozolomide alone. Longitudinal TCRB deep sequencing was performed for about two dozen treated patients wherever samples were available for exploratory analyses.

Library generation was performed with the immunoSEQ multiplex PCR assay. Following the manufacturer's protocol, the hsTCRB Kit was used to amplify rearranged TCR beta chain sequences. TCRB libraries were sequenced on an Illumina MiSeq. As for the original processing: The kit vendor's proprietary platform handled demultiplexing, trimming and gene mapping. The table was pulled from immuneACCESS by TCRdb, which kept in-frame rearrangements only. Such tables lose some clones; where checked, under half of the loss comes from unresolved V genes, and the rest has no known cause. Clone size and V and J calls were adopted from that table, with D and trimming inferred from the DNA. The sample contains over 50,000 clones, just under 90% of them found a single time. About 4.2% of the sample goes to the ten largest clones. The investigation overall reported the following: PBMC samples for TCRB deep sequencing were selected based on availability. Vaccine-induced immune responses across multiple MHC alleles were detected in 93.3% of patients. According to the authors, sample limitations meant that analyses of patient blood samples could not be reproduced. Pseudoprogression seemed to be unrelated to changes in the top peripheral T cell clonotypes found by TCRB sequencing.

Reading the germline V gene gives CDR1 SGHRS and CDR2 YFSETQ. From cysteine to phenylalanine, the CDR3 is 14 amino acids long. Of all the DNA, just the CDR3 is kept, 42 bases in frame from base 1. Ends trimmed: V by 3 bases, J by 4 bases; bases unmatched to a gene: 6. The time point label of this sample denotes: week 5, during vaccination. A 20-mer mutant IDH1 peptide at 300 micrograms in Montanide made up each vaccine dose, which was injected subcutaneously together with topical imiquimod. The donors had newly diagnosed IDH1-mutant astrocytomas of WHO grade 3 or 4 that showed loss of nuclear ATRX. The samples were drawn from NOA16, a multicentre, single-arm, open-label phase I trial in Germany that tested a mutant IDH1 peptide vaccine in humans for the first time. The DNeasy Blood and Tissue Kit was used to extract genomic DNA from EDTA blood for TCRB sequencing.

This TCR was recovered from a middle-aged woman with glioma. The source was PBMCs, collected from a glioma patient whose treatment included an IDH1 peptide vaccine. This chain joins TRBV5-1 to TRBJ2-5, with 7 bases aligning to TRBD2. Here is the DNA: TGCGCCAGCAGCTACCGACTAGCCGGAGAGACCCAGTACTTC. It codes for CASSYRLAGETQYF.